In this sample, the clone carrying this T cell receptor (beta chain) is medium-sized. What it recognizes is unknown. Treatment meaning: roughly ten-day PBMC culture with coronavirus spike peptide pools or control peptides (ViraFEST assay). These CD4+ T cells came from an unexposed donor, sampled before the COVID-19 pandemic (2011-2018). Per-well cultures of two million PBMCs received around 10 IU/ml IL-2 and about 9.1 ug/ml peptide pools. Replacement of half the medium with fresh IL-2 medium took place on days 3 and 7. This sample is drawn from a study of vaccination and CD4 T cells after COVID-19. Across the whole study: Median time from second vaccine dose to sampling was 72 days (14 to 241).

The Oncomine TCR Beta short-read assay was what sequenced the DNA obtained from cultured CD4+ T cells. Each CDR3 protein gets one entry after TCRdb re-called the PCR reads with MiXCR. In the table there are about 6,600 distinct CDR3 sequences, almost 30% of which are singletons. General observations from the study: Convalescent patients studied were relatively few, and early post-infection timepoints were absent.

Sequenced material: CD4+ T cells from blood, cultured in vitro. This clonotype was sampled from a human donor in good health.

The CDR3 is CASSLTGSGYGYTF. In DNA form, the CDR3 reads TGTGCCAGCAGTCTCACAGGGAGCGGCTATGGCTACACCTTC. The rearrangement joins TRBV27 to TRBJ1-2; possibly TRBD1 for D (6 bases). V lost 5 bases and J 4 bases, leaving 14 bases between the germline ends. The CDR3 covers 14 residues. Germline V gene lookup returns CDR1 MNHEY and CDR2 SMNVEV (reference sequence).